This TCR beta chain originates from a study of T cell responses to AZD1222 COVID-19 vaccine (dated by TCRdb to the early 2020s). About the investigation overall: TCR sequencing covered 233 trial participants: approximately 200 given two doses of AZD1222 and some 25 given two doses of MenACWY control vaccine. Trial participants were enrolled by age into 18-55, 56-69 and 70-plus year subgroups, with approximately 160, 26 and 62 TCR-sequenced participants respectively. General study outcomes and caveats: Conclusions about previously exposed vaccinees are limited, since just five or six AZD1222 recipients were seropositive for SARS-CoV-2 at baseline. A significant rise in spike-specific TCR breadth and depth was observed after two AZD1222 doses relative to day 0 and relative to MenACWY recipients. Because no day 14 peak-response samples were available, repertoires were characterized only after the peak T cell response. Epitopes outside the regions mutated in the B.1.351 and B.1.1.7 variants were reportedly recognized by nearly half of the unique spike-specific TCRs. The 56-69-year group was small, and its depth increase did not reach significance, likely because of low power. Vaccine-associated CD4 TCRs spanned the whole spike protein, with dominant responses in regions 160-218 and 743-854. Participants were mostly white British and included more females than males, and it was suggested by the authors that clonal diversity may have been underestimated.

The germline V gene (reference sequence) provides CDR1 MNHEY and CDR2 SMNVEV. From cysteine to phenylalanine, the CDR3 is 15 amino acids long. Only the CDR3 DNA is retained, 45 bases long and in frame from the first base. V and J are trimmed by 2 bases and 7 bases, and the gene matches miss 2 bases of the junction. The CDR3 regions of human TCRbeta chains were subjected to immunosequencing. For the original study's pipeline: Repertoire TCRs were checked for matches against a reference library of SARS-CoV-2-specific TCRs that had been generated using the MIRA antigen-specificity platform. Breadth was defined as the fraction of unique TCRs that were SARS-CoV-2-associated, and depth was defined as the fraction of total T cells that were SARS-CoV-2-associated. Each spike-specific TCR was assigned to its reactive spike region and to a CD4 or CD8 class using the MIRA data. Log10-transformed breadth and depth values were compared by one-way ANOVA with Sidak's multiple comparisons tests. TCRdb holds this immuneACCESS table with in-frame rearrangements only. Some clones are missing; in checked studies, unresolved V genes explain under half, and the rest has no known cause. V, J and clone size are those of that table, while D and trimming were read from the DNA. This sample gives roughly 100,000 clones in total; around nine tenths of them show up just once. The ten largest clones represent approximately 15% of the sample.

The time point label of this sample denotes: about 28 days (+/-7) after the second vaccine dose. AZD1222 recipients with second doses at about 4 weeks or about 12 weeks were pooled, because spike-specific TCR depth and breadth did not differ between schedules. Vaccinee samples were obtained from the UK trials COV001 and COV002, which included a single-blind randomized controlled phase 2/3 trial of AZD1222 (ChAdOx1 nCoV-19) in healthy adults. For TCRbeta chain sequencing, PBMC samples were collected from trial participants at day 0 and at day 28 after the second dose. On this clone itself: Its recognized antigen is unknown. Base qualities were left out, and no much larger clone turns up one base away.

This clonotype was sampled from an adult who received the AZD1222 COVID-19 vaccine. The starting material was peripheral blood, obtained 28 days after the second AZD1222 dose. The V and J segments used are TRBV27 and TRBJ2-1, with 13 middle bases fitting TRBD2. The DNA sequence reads TGTGCCAGCAGTTTAGGGACTAGCGGGATTAATGAGCAGTTCTTC. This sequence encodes CASSLGTSGINEQFF.